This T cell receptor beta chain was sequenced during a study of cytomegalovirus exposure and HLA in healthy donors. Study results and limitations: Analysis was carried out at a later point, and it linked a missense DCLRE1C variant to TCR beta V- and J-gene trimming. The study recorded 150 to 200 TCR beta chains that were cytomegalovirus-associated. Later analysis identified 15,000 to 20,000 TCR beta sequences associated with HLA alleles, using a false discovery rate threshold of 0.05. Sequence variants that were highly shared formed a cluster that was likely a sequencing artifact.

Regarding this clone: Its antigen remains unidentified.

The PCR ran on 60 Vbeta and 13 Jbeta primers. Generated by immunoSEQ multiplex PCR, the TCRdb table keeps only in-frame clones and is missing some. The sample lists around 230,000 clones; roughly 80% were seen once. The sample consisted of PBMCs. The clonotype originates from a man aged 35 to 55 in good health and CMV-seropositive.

The CDR3 DNA reads as TGTGCCAGCAGCCGGGGACAGGGGGCCGTCGATGAGCAGTTCTTC. Its translation is CASSRGQGAVDEQFF. The J gene is TRBJ2-1, the V gene TRBV5-5; the match to TRBD1 covers 12 bases. This CDR3 spans 15 amino acids. The germline V gene encodes CDR1 SGHKS and CDR2 YYEKEE (reference sequence). The junction had 7 bases not matched to a gene; V was cut back by 4 bases and J by 8 bases. Full variable domain (remainder filled in from reference TRBV5-5 and TRBJ2-1): DAGVTQSPTHLIKTRGQQVTLRCSPISGHKSVSWYQQVLGQGPQFIFQYYEKEERGRGNFPDRFSARQFPNYSSELNVNALLLGDSALYLCASSRGQGAVDEQFFGPGTRLTVL.